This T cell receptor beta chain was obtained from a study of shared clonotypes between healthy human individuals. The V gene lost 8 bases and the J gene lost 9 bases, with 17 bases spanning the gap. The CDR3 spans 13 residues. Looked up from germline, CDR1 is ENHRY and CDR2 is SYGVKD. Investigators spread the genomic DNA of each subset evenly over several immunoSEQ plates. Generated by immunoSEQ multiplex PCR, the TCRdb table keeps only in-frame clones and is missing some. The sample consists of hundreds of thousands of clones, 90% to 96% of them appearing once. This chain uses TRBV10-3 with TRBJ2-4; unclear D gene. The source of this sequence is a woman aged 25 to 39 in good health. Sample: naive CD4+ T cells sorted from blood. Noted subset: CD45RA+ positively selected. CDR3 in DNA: TGTGCCATCTTGAGTAATTTTACTGGCATTCAGTACTTC. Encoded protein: CAILSNFTGIQYF.